Following are 25 T cell receptor beta chains from one sample sequenced in a study of OX40 agonist ivuxolimab in advanced cancers. Generated by immunoSEQ multiplex PCR, the TCRdb table keeps only in-frame clones and is missing some. The profile shows about 110,000 clones, 80% to 95% of them singletons. The specimen was CD4+ or CD8+ T cells sorted from blood, collected in a trial of the OX40 agonist ivuxolimab. All receptors derive from an adult with an advanced solid tumor such as melanoma, head and neck, liver or kidney cancer.

The genes are TRBV7-2 and TRBJ2-1; 10 positions match TRBD2. The junction had 10 bases not matched to a gene; V was cut back by 1 base and J by 4 bases. This CDR3 contains 18 residues. Germline-derived CDR1 and CDR2 are SGHTA and FQGNSA. The CDR3 protein is CASSLEASGSSYYNEQFF. The CDR3 DNA reads as TGTGCCAGCAGCTTAGAGGCTAGCGGGAGTTCGTATTACAATGAGCAGTTCTTC.

The chain has TRBV27 and TRBJ1-1, with TRBD1 matching 9 bases. Germline CDR1 is MNHEY and CDR2 is SMNVEV (reference sequence). The CDR3 runs 18 residues. V gave up 6 bases and J gave up 4 bases; unmatched junction bases: 18. This chain's CDR3 is CASRHNPGQGPDSTEAFF. The CDR3 region has the DNA TGTGCCAGCAGACATAACCCGGGACAGGGCCCGGATAGCACTGAAGCTTTCTTT.

V and J are TRBV7-2 and TRBJ1-1; no definite D call. Trimming removed 5 bases from V and 5 bases from J, with 12 bases in between. This CDR3 spans 13 amino acids. Germline CDR1 and CDR2: SGHTA and FQGNSA. This chain's CDR3 is CASSIHATTEAFF. CDR3 in DNA: TGTGCCAGCAGCATTCACGCCACGACTGAAGCTTTCTTT.

J is TRBJ1-1 and V is TRBV28, with a weak D call TRBD1 (6 bases). V gave up 6 bases and J gave up 5 bases, with 25 bases separating them. There are 17 residues in the CDR3. The germline V gene has CDR1 MDHEN and CDR2 SYDVKM. CDR3 sequence reads: CASSSPRGADGKTEAFF. CDR3 bases: TGTGCCAGCAGCTCCCCTCGGGGGGCTGACGGAAAGACTGAAGCTTTCTTT.

This clone was recorded only once. Other DNA sequences in the sample encode the same CDR3. The chain has TRBV28 and TRBJ2-7, with D uncertain. V lost 3 bases and J lost 3, with 6 bases in between. Germline CDR1 and CDR2: MDHEN and SYDVKM. The CDR3 is 12 residues long. The CDR3 loop reads CASSLASYEQYF. For the CDR3, the DNA is TGTGCCAGCAGTTTGGCCAGCTACGAGCAGTACTTC.

The chain combines TRBV7-9 with TRBJ1-1, with 9 nucleotides matching TRBD1. The CDR3 is 17 residues long. Germline V CDR1 and CDR2: SEHNR, FQNEAQ (reference sequence). The junction had 12 bases not matched to a gene; V was cut back by 5 bases and J by 2 bases. As DNA, the CDR3 is TGTGCCAGCAGCCCCTCCGGGACAGGGTCGGGTAACACTGAAGCTTTCTTT. Translated, it gives CASSPSGTGSGNTEAFF.

The V gene is TRBV9, the J gene TRBJ2-7, with no clear D. Per the germline V gene, CDR1 is SGDLS and CDR2 is YYNGEE. The CDR3 is 14 residues long. V lost 4 bases to trimming and J lost 0 bases, with 11 bases between them. CDR3: CASSPYGRSYEQYF. As DNA, the CDR3 is TGTGCCAGCAGCCCCTACGGCCGCTCCTACGAGCAGTACTTC.

The chain links TRBV28 to TRBJ1-6, with D unclear. Looked up from germline, CDR1 is MDHEN and CDR2 is SYDVKM. The CDR3 contains 13 residues. Trimming took off 5 bases at V and 14 bases at J, with 16 bases between the two ends. This chain's CDR3 is CASSPPTPGTLHF. The DNA of the CDR3 is TGTGCCAGCAGTCCACCTACCCCGGGCACCCTCCACTTT.

The V gene is TRBV5-4, the J gene TRBJ2-7; D possibly corresponds to TRBD2 (6 bases). The germline CDR1 and CDR2 sequences are SGHNT and YYREEE (reference sequence). The V end was cut by 4 bases, the J end by 7 bases, with 27 bases between. The CDR3 length is 17 residues. CDR3 loop: CASSGGSGDLSWLEQYF. The CDR3 DNA follows: TGTGCCAGCAGCGGGGGGAGCGGCGACCTCTCTTGGTTGGAGCAGTACTTC.

The chain links TRBV20-1 to TRBJ1-2, with no clear D. CDR3 length equals 11 residues. CDR1 is DFQATT and CDR2 is SNEGSKA in the germline V gene (reference sequence). V lost 1 base, J lost 7 bases, and 7 bases lay in between. The CDR3 nucleotides are TGCAGTGCTAGAGGGATCTCTGGCTACACCTTC. Protein product: CSARGISGYTF.

V gene TRBV28 combines with J gene TRBJ2-1, with TRBD2 identical over 8 bases. The CDR3 runs 15 residues. The V gene end was trimmed by 7 bases and the J gene end by 5 bases; junction bases not matched to a gene: 10. CDR1 MDHEN and CDR2 SYDVKM come from the germline V gene. CDR3 residues: CASIRAGAGHNEQFF. The CDR3, as DNA: TGTGCCAGCATTCGAGCGGGAGCGGGTCACAATGAGCAGTTCTTC.

This sequence joins TRBV10-3 and TRBJ2-3, with 7 bases lining up with TRBD2. The germline CDR1 and CDR2 sequences are ENHRY and SYGVKD. The CDR3 runs to 17 residues. Losses at the gene ends were 3 bases for V and 4 bases for J; bases not matched to a gene: 13. In DNA form, the CDR3 reads TGTGCCATCAGTGACTCCCTGGGACTCCGGGAGGCAGATACGCAGTATTTT. Protein sequence: CAISDSLGLREADTQYF.

The CDR3 nucleotides read TGTGCCAGCTCACCACGGAGCGGGATCAACACCGGGGAGCTGTTTTTT. Its translation is CASSPRSGINTGELFF. The J gene is TRBJ2-2, the V gene TRBV18, with 7 bases matching TRBD2. The V and J ends lost 1 base and 2 bases, in that order; junction bases with no gene match: 4. The CDR3 covers 16 residues. Germline assignment: CDR1 KGHSH and CDR2 LQKENI. Complete variable domain (other parts from reference TRBV18 and TRBJ2-2): NAGVMQNPRHLVRRRGQEARLRCSPMKGHSHVYWYRQLPEEGLKFMVYLQKENIIDESGMPKERFSAEFPKEGPSILRIQQVVRGDSAAYFCASSPRSGINTGELFFGEGSRLTVL.

The table lists this clone with a few counts. CDR3 in amino acids: CASSYRVDYGYTF. The CDR3 DNA follows: TGTGCCAGCAGTTACAGGGTCGACTATGGCTACACCTTC. The genes are TRBV6-5 and TRBJ1-2; D remains ambiguous. The V gene's germline CDR1 is MNHEY and CDR2 SVGAGI. V lost 2 bases to trimming and J lost 3 bases, with 7 bases between them. The CDR3 is 13 amino acids.

V is TRBV20-1 and J is TRBJ2-5; D unresolved. Germline CDR1 is DFQATT and CDR2 is SNEGSKA (reference sequence). V gave up 2 bases and J gave up 5 bases, with 3 bases separating them. The CDR3 length is 10 residues. The CDR3 protein is CSARRETQYF. In nucleotides, the CDR3 is TGCAGTGCTAGACGGGAGACCCAGTACTTC.

The gene calls are TRBV7-2 and TRBJ1-6; D is uncertain. The CDR3 has 16 residues. Germline-derived CDR1 and CDR2 are SGHTA and FQGNSA. V was pared by 2 bases and J by 7 bases, with 15 bases between. The CDR3 DNA reads TGTGCCAGCAGCTTACTCCCGAGGTCGGGAAATTCACCCCTCCACTTT. Protein: CASSLLPRSGNSPLHF. Full variable domain (rest looked up from reference TRBV7-2 and TRBJ1-6): GAGVSQSPSNKVTEKGKDVELRCDPISGHTALYWYRQSLGQGLEFLIYFQGNSAPDKSGLPSDRFSAERTGGSVSTLTIQRTQQEDSAVYLCASSLLPRSGNSPLHFGNGTRLTVT.

CDR3 bases: TGTGCCATTGGCCCGGGAGGAGGGGACAATGAGCAGTTCTTC. It is translated as CAIGPGGGDNEQFF. V usage is TRBV6-5 and J usage is TRBJ2-1, with 7 bases lining up with TRBD2. The CDR3 sequence is 14 residues long. V lost 10 bases and J lost 5; bases outside the gene matches: 11. CDR1 is MNHEY and CDR2 is SVGAGI in the germline V gene.

This clone was seen more than once but under ten times. The J gene is TRBJ1-5, the V gene TRBV2, with 7 bases identical to TRBD1. The germline gives CDR1 SNHLY, CDR2 FYNNEI. Losses at the gene ends were 2 bases for V and 0 bases for J; bases not matched to a gene: 1. The CDR3 totals 15 residues. The CDR3 is CASSEKGASNQPQHF. The DNA for the CDR3 is TGTGCCAGCAGTGAAAAGGGGGCTAGCAATCAGCCCCAGCATTTT.

The V gene is TRBV29-1, the J gene TRBJ2-7, with D maybe TRBD2 (6 bases). Per germline, CDR1 SQVTM and CDR2 ANQGSEA. V lost 2 bases and J 3 bases, leaving 17 bases between the germline ends. The CDR3 is 15 amino acids. CDR3 loop: CSVERSGTGYYEQYF. CDR3 nucleotide sequence: TGCAGCGTTGAAAGGTCTGGGACTGGATACTACGAGCAGTACTTC.

V usage is TRBV11-3 and J usage is TRBJ2-2, with D tentatively TRBD1 (5 bases). The germline V gene has CDR1 SGHNT and CDR2 YENEEA. V was shortened by 5 bases and J by 3 bases, with 10 bases between the two germline ends. CDR3 length: 14 amino acids. Here the CDR3 reads CASSGARDTGELFF. CDR3 DNA: TGTGCCAGCAGCGGGGCTAGAGACACCGGGGAGCTGTTTTTT.

This clone was observed once. The V call is TRBV5-4, the J call TRBJ2-1, with 13 positions matching TRBD2. Germline V gives CDR1 SGHNT, CDR2 YYREEE (reference sequence). The length of the CDR3 is 15 residues. With 4 bases clipped from V and 8 bases from J, the junction kept 6 bases outside the gene matches. CDR3 DNA: TGTGCCAGCAGCCCCGGACTAGCGGGAGTCCATGAGCAGTTCTTC. This encodes CASSPGLAGVHEQFF.

V usage is TRBV2 and J usage is TRBJ2-5; 10 bases align to TRBD1. V dropped 7 bases and J dropped 5; count of bases not matched to a gene: 7. The CDR3 totals 14 residues. Looked up from germline, CDR1 is SNHLY and CDR2 is FYNNEI. CDR3 sequence reads: CASKPTGGMETQYF. The CDR3 region has the DNA TGTGCCAGCAAGCCGACAGGGGGCATGGAGACCCAGTACTTC.

J is TRBJ2-2 and V is TRBV5-1; 12 bases are a match to TRBD2. The germline V gene encodes CDR1 SGHRS and CDR2 YFSETQ. J lost 6 bases, V lost 5 bases, and 8 bases had no gene match. The CDR3 is 16 amino acids. The CDR3 is CASSWTSGIRAGELFF. The CDR3 nucleotides read TGCGCCAGCAGTTGGACTAGCGGGATCCGGGCCGGGGAGCTGTTTTTT.

The rearrangement joins TRBV5-4 to TRBJ1-2; TRBD1 aligns across 7 bases. The CDR3 sequence is 15 residues long. The V gene end was trimmed by 4 bases and the J gene end by 0 bases; junction bases not matched to a gene: 6. In germline, CDR1 is SGHNT, CDR2 YYREEE (reference sequence). The CDR3 is CASSPGQVANYGYTF. The CDR3 DNA sequence: TGTGCCAGCAGCCCAGGACAGGTCGCTAACTATGGCTACACCTTC.

V and J are TRBV7-9 and TRBJ2-7; tentatively, D is TRBD1 (6 bases). CDR1 and CDR2 from the germline V gene are SEHNR and FQNEAQ (reference sequence). V was cut by 5 bases and J by 4 bases, with 15 bases left in between. This CDR3 has 14 amino acids. CDR3 nucleotide sequence: TGTGCCAGCAGCATTACAGGGTACCCATACGAGCAGTACTTC. Translating it yields CASSITGYPYEQYF. Using reference TRBV7-9 and TRBJ2-7 for the parts outside the CDR3, the full variable domain is DTGVSQNPRHKITKRGQNVTFRCDPISEHNRLYWYRQTLGQGPEFLTYFQNEAQLEKSRLLSDRFSAERPKGSFSTLEIQRTEQGDSAMYLCASSITGYPYEQYFGPGTRLTVT.